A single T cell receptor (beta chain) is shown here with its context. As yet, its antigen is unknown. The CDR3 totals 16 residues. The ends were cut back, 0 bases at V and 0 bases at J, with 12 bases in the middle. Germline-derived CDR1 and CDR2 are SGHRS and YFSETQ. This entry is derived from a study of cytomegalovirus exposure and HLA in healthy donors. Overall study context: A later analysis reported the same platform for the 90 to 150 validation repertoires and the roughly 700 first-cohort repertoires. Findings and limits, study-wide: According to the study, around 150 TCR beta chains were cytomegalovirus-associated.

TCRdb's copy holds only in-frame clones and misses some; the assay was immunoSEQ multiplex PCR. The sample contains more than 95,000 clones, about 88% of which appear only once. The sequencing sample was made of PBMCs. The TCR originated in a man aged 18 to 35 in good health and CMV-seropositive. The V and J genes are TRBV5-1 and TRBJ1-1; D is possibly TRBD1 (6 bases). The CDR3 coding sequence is TGCGCCAGCAGCTTGGGGCGGACAGAGCTGAACACTGAAGCTTTCTTT. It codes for CASSLGRTELNTEAFF.